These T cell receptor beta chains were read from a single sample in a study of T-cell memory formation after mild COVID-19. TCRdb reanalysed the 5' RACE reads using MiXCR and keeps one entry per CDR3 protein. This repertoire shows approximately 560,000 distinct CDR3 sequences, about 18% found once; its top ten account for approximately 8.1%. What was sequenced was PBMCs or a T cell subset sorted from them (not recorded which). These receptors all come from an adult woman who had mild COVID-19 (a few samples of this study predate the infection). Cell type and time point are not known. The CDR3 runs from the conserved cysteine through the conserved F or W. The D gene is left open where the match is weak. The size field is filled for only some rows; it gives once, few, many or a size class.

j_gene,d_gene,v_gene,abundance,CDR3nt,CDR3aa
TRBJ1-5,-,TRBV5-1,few,TGCGCCAGCAGCTGGGGGGCAGATAGCAATCAGCCCCAGCATTTT,CASSWGADSNQPQHF
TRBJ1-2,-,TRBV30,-,TGTGCCTGGTCTTTAGGACGGATCTATGGCTACACCTTC,CAWSLGRIYGYTF
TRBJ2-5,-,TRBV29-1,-,TGCAGCGCTTCGGACCTAGCGTCTGAGACCCAGTACTTC,CSASDLASETQYF
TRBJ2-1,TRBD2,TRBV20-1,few,TGCAGTGCCACCCTTGGACTAGAAGTGAATGAGCAGTTCTTC,CSATLGLEVNEQFF
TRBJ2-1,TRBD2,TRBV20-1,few,TGCAGTGGGACTAGCGGGAGTACCGATGAGCAGTTCTTC,CSGTSGSTDEQFF
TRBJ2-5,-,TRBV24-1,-,TGTGCCACCGGTGGCCCCGGGCAGCCCGAGACCCAGTACTTC,CATGGPGQPETQYF
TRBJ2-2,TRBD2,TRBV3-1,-,TGTGCCAGCAGCCTAAGCGGGAAGCGCACCGGGGAGCTGTTTTTT,CASSLSGKRTGELFF
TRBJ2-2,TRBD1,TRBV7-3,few,TGTGCCAGCAGCCCCCCAGGGGGCGTGAACACCGGGGAGCTGTTTTTT,CASSPPGGVNTGELFF
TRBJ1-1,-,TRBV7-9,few,TGTGCCAGCAGCCCGGGACACGCGAACACTGAAGCTTTCTTT,CASSPGHANTEAFF
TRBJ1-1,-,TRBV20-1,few,TGCAGTGCTGACGGGGCGTCAGCTTTCTTT,CSADGASAFF
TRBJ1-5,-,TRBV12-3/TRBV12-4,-,TGTGCCAGCAGCCGCAGGGATGGAATTCAGCCCCAGCATTTT,CASSRRDGIQPQHF
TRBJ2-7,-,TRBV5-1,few,TGCGCCAGCAGCTTGGACCCCTCAGGCTACGAGCAGTACTTC,CASSLDPSGYEQYF
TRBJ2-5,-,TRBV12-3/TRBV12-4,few,TGTGCCAGCAGACCTCGGGACACGGATTTAGAGACCCAGTACTTC,CASRPRDTDLETQYF
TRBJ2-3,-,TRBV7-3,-,TGTGCCAGCAGCTTAATGGGACTGAGCACAGATACGCAGTATTTT,CASSLMGLSTDTQYF
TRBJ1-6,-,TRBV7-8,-,TGTGCCAGCAGCCCATCGTCGGCTACCTATAATTCACCCCTCCACTTT,CASSPSSATYNSPLHF
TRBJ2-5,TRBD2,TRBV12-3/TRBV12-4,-,TGTGCCAGCACCGAGGGAGATAGCGGGAGTTATTTCGGCGAGACCCAGTACTTC,CASTEGDSGSYFGETQYF
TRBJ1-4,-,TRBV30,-,TGTGCCTGGGTACGATGGGATCGGGAACTGTTTTTT,CAWVRWDRELFF
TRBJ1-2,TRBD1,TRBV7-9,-,TGTGCCAGCAGCCTAACAGGGACAGGGGGCGCGAGATACTATGGCTACACCTTC,CASSLTGTGGARYYGYTF
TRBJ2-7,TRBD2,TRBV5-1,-,TGCGCCAGCAGCTTGGGGTTGGGAGGGGTATACTACGAGCAGTACTTC,CASSLGLGGVYYEQYF
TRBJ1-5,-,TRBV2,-,TGTGCCAGCATGTCAATGAGCAATCAGCCCCAGCATTTT,CASMSMSNQPQHF
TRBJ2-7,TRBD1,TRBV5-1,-,TGCGCCAGCAGCTTCTCACTGACAGGGAGTTCCTTCGAGCAGTACTTC,CASSFSLTGSSFEQYF
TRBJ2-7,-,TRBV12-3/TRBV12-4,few,TGTGCCAGCAGCAACCCCCCAGGATACGAGCAGTACTTC,CASSNPPGYEQYF
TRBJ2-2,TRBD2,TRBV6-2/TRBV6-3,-,TGTGCCAGCGGACGGACTAGCGGGAGGACTTGGATCGGGGAGCTGTTTTTT,CASGRTSGRTWIGELFF
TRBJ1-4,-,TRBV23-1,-,TGCGCCAGCAGCCGAACCTCGGCAGTAAATGAAAAACTGTTTTTT,CASSRTSAVNEKLFF
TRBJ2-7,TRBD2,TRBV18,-,TGTGCCAGCTCACCACCGAGCGGGGGCAGAAACTTC,CASSPPSGGRNF
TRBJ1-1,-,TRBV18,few,TGTGCCAGCTCACCAACGGGGGCAGGCTACGCTTTCTTT,CASSPTGAGYAFF
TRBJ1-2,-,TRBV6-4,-,TGTGCCAGCAGCGTCAGGGGATTCTATGGCTACACCTTC,CASSVRGFYGYTF
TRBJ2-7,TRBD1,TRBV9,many,TGTGCCAGCAGCGTAGGACAGGGGGCATACGAGCAGTACTTC,CASSVGQGAYEQYF
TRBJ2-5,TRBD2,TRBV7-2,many,TGTGCCAGCAGCTCTCTAGCGGGATATGACCAAGAGACCCAGTACTTC,CASSSLAGYDQETQYF
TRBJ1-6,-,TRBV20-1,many,TGCAGTGCTAGAGATATCAGGGTAGGGGGGATACCCAATTCACCCCTCCACTTT,CSARDIRVGGIPNSPLHF
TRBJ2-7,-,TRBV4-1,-,TGCGCCAGCAGCCAAGGGTCCGGGGGCCCGGCTGTATCCTACGAGCAGTACTTC,CASSQGSGGPAVSYEQYF
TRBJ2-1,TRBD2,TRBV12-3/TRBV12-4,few,TGTGCCAGCAGTTCACTTAGGACTAGCGGGAGTAGAAATGAGCAGTTCTTC,CASSSLRTSGSRNEQFF
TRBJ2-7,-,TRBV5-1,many,TGCGCCAGCAGCTTTATCATCGAGCACAGGGACGACGAGCAGTACTTC,CASSFIIEHRDDEQYF
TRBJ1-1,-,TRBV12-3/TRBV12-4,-,TGTGCCAGCAGGGTGGGAGGCGGCACTGAAGCTTTCTTT,CASRVGGGTEAFF
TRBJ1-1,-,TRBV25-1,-,TGTGCCAGCAGTGAAAAGGCAGCGGCTGAAGCTTTCTTT,CASSEKAAAEAFF
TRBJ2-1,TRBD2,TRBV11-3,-,TGTGCCAGCAGCTTCTATAGCGGGAGGTCCTACAATGAGCAGTTCTTC,CASSFYSGRSYNEQFF